Each of the 10 T cell receptor beta chains below was sequenced from the same sample in a study of cytomegalovirus exposure and HLA in healthy donors. It was with 60 Vbeta and 13 Jbeta primers that the PCR ran. Sequenced by immunoSEQ multiplex PCR; TCRdb stores in-frame clones only, minus some. The table lists 150,000 to 200,000 clones, about 72% of them singletons. Material: PBMCs. The receptors here all came from a human donor in good health.

The chain employs TRBV7-2 and TRBJ2-3, with TRBD1 as a possible D gene (5 bases). V shed 5 bases and J shed 1 base, with 16 bases lying between them. Germline V CDR1 and CDR2: SGHTA, FQGNSA. The CDR3 consists of 16 residues. CDR3 sequence reads: CASSQSRGFGTDTQYF. CDR3 nucleotide sequence: TGTGCCAGCAGCCAAAGTAGGGGATTCGGCACAGATACGCAGTATTTT.

CDR3 residues: CASSPDRVNSPLHF. CDR3 DNA: TGTGCCAGCAGCCCGGACAGGGTGAATTCACCCCTCCACTTT. The rearrangement joins TRBV2 to TRBJ1-6; 8 nucleotides line up with TRBD1. The CDR3 runs to 14 residues. V trimming: 6 bases; J trimming: 7 bases; junction bases outside the gene matches: 5. Germline V gene sequence: CDR1 SNHLY, CDR2 FYNNEI.

This clone occurred once. V gene TRBV28 combines with J gene TRBJ2-1; TRBD2 is a possible D gene (5 bases). The CDR3 loop spans 14 amino acids. Deletions cut 3 bases from V and 7 bases from J, with 13 bases between. Germline V lookup: CDR1 MDHEN, CDR2 SYDVKM. The chain's CDR3 is CASSLSVSGNEQFF. CDR3 DNA sequence: TGTGCCAGCAGTTTGTCAGTCTCGGGGAATGAGCAGTTCTTC. The full variable domain, with the rest looked up from reference TRBV28 and TRBJ2-1, is DVKVTQSSRYLVKRTGEKVFLECVQDMDHENMFWYRQDPGLGLRLIYFSYDVKMKEKGDIPEGYSVSREKKERFSLILESASTNQTSMYLCASSLSVSGNEQFFGPGTRLTVL.

DNA for the CDR3: TGTGCCAGCAGTGATTCGATATTAGTGGGCTACACCTTC. Amino acids: CASSDSILVGYTF. The chain is built from TRBV25-1 and TRBJ1-2; no definite D call. Germline loops: CDR1 MGHDK, CDR2 SYGVNS. The ends were cut back, 3 bases at V and 8 bases at J, with 13 bases in the middle. The CDR3 length is 13 residues.

This chain links TRBV30 with TRBJ2-1; a weak D match, TRBD1 (6 bases). The CDR3 contains 15 residues. V lost 0 bases, J lost 8 bases, and 17 bases lay in between. Germline lookup yields CDR1 GTSNPN and CDR2 SVGIG (reference sequence). CDR3 protein: CAWSVLGAAVHEQFF. In nucleotides, the CDR3 is TGTGCCTGGAGTGTACTGGGGGCCGCGGTCCATGAGCAGTTCTTC.

This clone showed up just a few times. This rearrangement joins TRBV5-6 to TRBJ2-7; perhaps TRBD2 as D (6 bases). The CDR3 is 15 amino acids. The germline V gene encodes CDR1 SGHDT and CDR2 YYEEEE. Trimming cost V 4 bases and J 2 bases, with 16 bases left between them. CDR3 region: CASSPGTPEAYEQYF. CDR3 in DNA: TGTGCCAGCAGCCCCGGGACTCCGGAGGCCTACGAGCAGTACTTC. Looking up the rest from reference TRBV5-6 and TRBJ2-7 gives the full variable domain: DAGVTQSPTHLIKTRGQQVTLRCSPKSGHDTVSWYQQALGQGPQFIFQYYEEEERQRGNFPDRFSGHQFPNYSSELNVNALLLGDSALYLCASSPGTPEAYEQYFGPGTRLTVT.

The V and J genes are TRBV18 and TRBJ1-1; unclear D gene. Trimming took off 6 bases at V and 9 bases at J, with 26 bases between the two ends. The CDR3 runs 16 residues. CDR1 and CDR2 (germline): KGHSH, LQKENI. The CDR3 reads CASSPTSYSSNRQAFF. CDR3 bases: TGTGCCAGCTCCCCCACTAGTTATAGTTCGAACAGACAAGCTTTCTTT.

For the CDR3, the DNA is TGCGCCAGCAGCCAAGAGACCACCGGGTACCCGGCCTACGAGCAGTACTTC. This gives the protein CASSQETTGYPAYEQYF. This chain joins TRBV4-3 and TRBJ2-7, with D unresolved. CDR3 length: 17 amino acids. CDR1 LGHNA and CDR2 YSLEER come from the germline V gene. Trimming removed 0 bases from V and 2 bases from J, with 17 bases in between.

The rearrangement uses TRBV6-1 and TRBJ2-5; D ambiguous. This CDR3 contains 14 residues. Germline-derived CDR1 and CDR2 are MNHNS and SASEGT. The germline V and J ends were trimmed by 6 bases and 2 bases, with 13 bases remaining between them. DNA of the CDR3: TGTGCCAGCAGCCCACTGCGGCGTCAAGAGACCCAGTACTTC. Protein product: CASSPLRRQETQYF.

CDR3 amino acids: CASSLAGQGVGYTF. CDR3 bases: TGTGCCAGCAGCTTAGCGGGACAGGGGGTTGGCTACACCTTC. J is TRBJ1-2 and V is TRBV11-2, with 11 bases that match TRBD1. The CDR3 spans 14 residues. From germline, CDR1 is SGHAT and CDR2 FQNNGV. The V segment lost 1 base and the J segment 7 bases; nucleotides outside the gene matches: 2.